These 27 T cell receptor beta chains were all obtained from the same sample, sequenced in a study of human T cells and chemical hapten exposure. Sample time point: pre-sensitization, week 0. Treatment described: therapeutic diphenylcyclopropenone sensitization with weekly scalp DPC. TCRdb passed the RACE reads through MiXCR, listing each CDR3 protein once. The repertoire has about 39,000 distinct CDR3 sequences, around 12% of them found once; the top ten carry under 7%. The sequenced sample was whole blood, obtained in connection with sensitization to the hapten diphenylcyclopropenone (DPC). The source is a woman aged 25 to 39 with alopecia areata. Some clones in this sample may be carry-over from other donors' samples.

This clonotype is termed medium-sized. The chain couples TRBV4-3 to TRBJ1-5; D may be TRBD1 (6 bases). The CDR3 totals 15 residues. The ends were cut back, 0 bases at V and 2 bases at J, with 8 bases in the middle. Germline V CDR1 and CDR2: LGHNA, YSLEER. CDR3 coding DNA: TGCGCCAGCAGCCAAGAAGGGGGGGGCAATCAGCCCCAGCATTTT. Its translation is CASSQEGGGNQPQHF.

This clonotype was counted at least ten times. CDR3 DNA sequence: TGCAGCGCGAAGTGGCACCCCACTGAAGCTTTCTTT. As protein: CSAKWHPTEAFF. J is TRBJ1-1 and V is TRBV29-1; no clear D gene. V was cut by 7 bases and J by 4 bases, with 13 bases left in between. Germline V CDR1 and CDR2: SQVTM, ANQGSEA. CDR3 size: 12 residues.

The sample holds a few counts of this clonotype. This chain uses TRBV6-6 with TRBJ2-1; TRBD1 agrees at 8 bases. Germline CDR1 MNHNY, CDR2 SVGAGI (reference sequence). This CDR3 is built from 14 residues. The trim removed 7 bases at V and 8 bases at J, leaving 10 bases unmatched. CDR3 nucleotide sequence: TGTGCCAGCACCTACGGGACAGGATTTTATGAGCAGTTCTTC. Its protein is CASTYGTGFYEQFF.

The V and J genes are TRBV6-2 or TRBV6-3 and TRBJ1-2; 10 nucleotides agree with TRBD1. Germline CDR1 is MNHEY and CDR2 is SVGEGT. Unmatched junction bases numbered 13, after V lost 5 bases and J lost 4 bases. This CDR3 contains 17 residues. CDR3 in amino acids: CASSPPLGTGAFYGYTF. CDR3 nucleotide sequence: TGTGCCAGCAGTCCCCCCCTCGGGACAGGGGCGTTCTATGGCTACACCTTC.

The sample holds a few counts of this clonotype. This rearrangement joins TRBV4-2 to TRBJ1-5; D unclear. CDR1 is LGHNA, CDR2 YNFKEQ, per germline. V was cut by 1 base and J by 1 base, with 11 bases left in between. This CDR3 spans 16 amino acids. The CDR3 DNA reads TGTGCCAGCAGCCAAGTTCTGGGAGGGAGCAATCAGCCCCAGCATTTT. Residues: CASSQVLGGSNQPQHF.

This clonotype was recorded a few times. This chain uses TRBV28 with TRBJ2-1; D remains unclear. The V end was cut by 4 bases, the J end by 9 bases, with 19 bases between. Germline V CDR1 and CDR2: MDHEN, SYDVKM. The CDR3 has 15 amino acids. The CDR3 spells CASSSGEVPVFEQFF. DNA for the CDR3: TGTGCCAGCAGTTCGGGTGAGGTACCCGTATTTGAGCAGTTCTTC.

The chain links TRBV28 to TRBJ2-3; unclear D gene. The CDR3 runs to 10 residues. From germline, CDR1 is MDHEN and CDR2 SYDVKM. With 5 bases removed from V and 6 bases from J, the gap between germline ends came to 3 bases. The CDR3 spells CASSVDTQYF. The CDR3 DNA sequence: TGTGCCAGCAGTGTGGATACGCAGTATTTT.

This chain joins TRBV30 and TRBJ2-7, with TRBD1 identical over 8 bases. Germline V CDR1 and CDR2: GTSNPN, SVGIG (reference sequence). The CDR3 extends over 12 amino acids. Trimming at V came to 4 bases and at J to 7 bases, leaving 6 bases not matched to a gene. This chain's CDR3 is CAWTGQGWEQYF. The CDR3 DNA is TGTGCCTGGACTGGACAGGGTTGGGAGCAGTACTTC.

The chain recombines TRBV15 with TRBJ2-5, with D tentatively TRBD1 or TRBD2 (5 bases each). There are 15 residues in the CDR3. The V end lost 2 bases, the J end lost 1 base, and 11 bases lay between the germline ends. Germline lookup yields CDR1 LNHNV and CDR2 YYDKDF (reference sequence). CDR3 in DNA: TGTGCCACCAGCAGAACCCCCGGGGCCCAAGAGACCCAGTACTTC. Its protein is CATSRTPGAQETQYF. The variable domain in full, completed from reference TRBV15 and TRBJ2-5, reads DAMVIQNPRYQVTQFGKPVTLSCSQTLNHNVMYWYQQKSSQAPKLLFHYYDKDFNNEADTPDNFQSRRPNTSFCFLDIRSPGLGDTAMYLCATSRTPGAQETQYFGPGTRLLVL.

This clonotype was recorded at least ten times. The chain combines TRBV30 with TRBJ1-1; 8 bases are shared with TRBD1. CDR1 GTSNPN and CDR2 SVGIG come from the germline V gene (reference sequence). V dropped 0 bases and J dropped 8; count of bases not matched to a gene: 2. The CDR3 extends over 12 amino acids. The CDR3 region has the DNA TGTGCCTGGAGTGTAACAGGGGGAGAAGCTTTCTTT. Amino acid sequence: CAWSVTGGEAFF. The full variable domain, in which reference TRBV30 and TRBJ1-1 provide the parts outside the CDR3, is SQTIHQWPATLVQPVGSPLSLECTVEGTSNPNLYWYRQAAGRGLQLLFYSVGIGQISSEVPQNLSASRPQDRQFILSSKKLLLSDSGFYLCAWSVTGGEAFFGQGTRLTVV.

This clonotype was found a few times. The chain uses TRBV3-1 and TRBJ1-2; D call uncertain. This CDR3 is built from 13 residues. V lost 1 base, J lost 6 bases, and 9 bases lay in between. The germline V gene encodes CDR1 LGHDT and CDR2 YNNKEL (reference sequence). The CDR3 coding sequence is TGTGCCAGCAGCCAAGGGGCGAGCGATGGCTACACCTTC. It codes for CASSQGASDGYTF.

This clonotype was observed at least ten times. This chain's CDR3 is CASMGSGANVLTF. The CDR3 coding sequence is TGTGCCAGCATGGGGTCCGGGGCCAACGTCCTGACTTTC. This chain uses TRBV6-2 or TRBV6-3 with TRBJ2-6, with unresolved D. CDR3 size: 13 residues. V dropped 7 bases and J dropped 4 bases, with 8 bases sitting between them. The germline CDR1 and CDR2 sequences are MNHEY and SVGEGT.

The chain carries TRBV18 and TRBJ2-3; 7 nucleotides align to TRBD2. Germline V gene sequence: CDR1 KGHSH, CDR2 LQKENI. The V segment lost 3 bases and the J segment 2 bases; nucleotides outside the gene matches: 8. CDR3 length: 16 residues. CDR3 in amino acids: CASSPRTSGDTDTQYF. The CDR3 coding sequence is TGTGCCAGCTCACCCCGGACTAGTGGGGACACAGATACGCAGTATTTT. Full variable domain (missing parts from reference TRBV18 and TRBJ2-3): NAGVMQNPRHLVRRRGQEARLRCSPMKGHSHVYWYRQLPEEGLKFMVYLQKENIIDESGMPKERFSAEFPKEGPSILRIQQVVRGDSAAYFCASSPRTSGDTDTQYFGPGTRLTVL.

This clonotype was seen many times. The V call is TRBV5-4, the J call TRBJ2-3; tentatively, D is TRBD2 (6 bases). The CDR3 covers 17 residues. The germline CDR1 and CDR2 sequences are SGHNT and YYREEE (reference sequence). Trimming removed 0 bases at V and 4 bases at J, with 18 bases between. The CDR3 loop reads CASSLGLIADKADTQYF. For the CDR3, the DNA is TGTGCCAGCAGCTTGGGGTTGATAGCGGACAAAGCAGATACGCAGTATTTT.

The V call is TRBV9, the J call TRBJ2-5; 11 nucleotides agree with TRBD2. Germline CDR1 and CDR2: SGDLS and YYNGEE. This CDR3 has 16 amino acids. The V gene end was trimmed by 0 bases and the J gene end by 5 bases; junction bases not matched to a gene: 6. CDR3 DNA: TGTGCCAGCAGCGTAGGTCCGCTAGCGGGAGGCGAGACCCAGTACTTC. Translated: CASSVGPLAGGETQYF.

Many counts were recorded for this clonotype. The chain recombines TRBV6-1 with TRBJ2-5, with D tentatively TRBD1 (6 bases). With 3 bases removed from V and 4 bases from J, the gap between germline ends came to 6 bases. The CDR3 runs to 12 residues. Germline values: CDR1 MNHNS, CDR2 SASEGT. The chain's CDR3 is CASSDRGETQYF. For the CDR3, the DNA is TGTGCCAGCAGTGACAGGGGAGAGACCCAGTACTTC.

This clonotype was observed a few times. The genes are TRBV18 and TRBJ1-5; no clear D gene. The CDR3 sequence is 13 residues long. Trimming cost V 0 bases and J 2 bases, with 2 bases left between them. The germline V gene encodes CDR1 KGHSH and CDR2 LQKENI. The CDR3 bases are TGTGCCAGCTCACCACCAGGCAATCAGCCCCAGCATTTT. Protein: CASSPPGNQPQHF.

This clonotype has ten or more counts. The V gene is TRBV7-3, the J gene TRBJ2-2; D is undetermined. The V gene lost 0 bases and the J gene lost 2 bases, with 7 bases spanning the gap. The CDR3 loop spans 15 amino acids. Germline values: CDR1 SGHTA, CDR2 FQGTGA. The CDR3 here is CASSLTPTNTGELFF. The CDR3 coding sequence is TGTGCCAGCAGCTTAACCCCCACCAACACCGGGGAGCTGTTTTTT.

This clonotype was counted at least ten times. The genes are TRBV9 and TRBJ1-3; weak D call: TRBD1 (5 bases). V lost 2 bases, J lost 3 bases, and 18 bases lay in between. The CDR3 is 17 amino acids. Germline V gene sequence: CDR1 SGDLS, CDR2 YYNGEE. The CDR3 DNA follows: TGTGCCAGCAGCGTGTCGTTGACCGGGGCGCTTGGAAACACCATATATTTT. Translating it yields CASSVSLTGALGNTIYF.

This clonotype was counted at least ten times. The chain carries TRBV6-6 and TRBJ1-5; D uncertain. The CDR3 runs 17 residues. CDR1 is MNHNY and CDR2 is SVGAGI in the germline V gene (reference sequence). V lost 6 bases and J 3 bases, leaving 21 bases between the germline ends. The CDR3 reads CASRFGSYSSSNQPQHF. The DNA of the CDR3 is TGTGCCAGCAGGTTTGGGTCGTACAGTTCGTCCAATCAGCCCCAGCATTTT.

In this sample, this clonotype turned up many times. The V call is TRBV20-1, the J call TRBJ1-4; 10 positions agree with TRBD1. CDR1 and CDR2 from the germline V gene are DFQATT and SNEGSKA (reference sequence). This CDR3 region has 18 residues. The trim removed 1 base at V and 3 bases at J, leaving 11 bases unmatched. Here the CDR3 reads CSARAPAGQGRPNEKLFF. The CDR3 nucleotides read TGCAGTGCTAGAGCCCCTGCGGGACAGGGGAGGCCTAATGAAAAACTGTTTTTT.

The rearrangement uses TRBV9 and TRBJ1-2, with 7 bases matching TRBD1. The CDR3 contains 15 residues. CDR1 is SGDLS, CDR2 YYNGEE, per germline. V was pared by 1 base and J by 2 bases, with 5 bases of the junction left unmatched. The CDR3 DNA is TGTGCCAGCAGCGTAACCCCGACAGGGAACTATGGCTACACCTTC. The encoded protein is CASSVTPTGNYGYTF. Looking up the rest from reference TRBV9 and TRBJ1-2 gives the full variable domain: DSGVTQTPKHLITATGQRVTLRCSPRSGDLSVYWYQQSLDQGLQFLIQYYNGEERAKGNILERFSAQQFPDLHSELNLSSLELGDSALYFCASSVTPTGNYGYTFGSGTRLTVV.

The chain carries TRBV28 and TRBJ1-1, with unresolved D. V dropped 3 bases and J dropped 4 bases, with 18 bases sitting between them. The CDR3 covers 16 residues. Germline CDR1 reads MDHEN; CDR2 reads SYDVKM. CDR3 protein: CASSLPLLWGSTEAFF. CDR3 nucleotides: TGTGCCAGCAGTTTGCCCCTCCTTTGGGGAAGCACTGAAGCTTTCTTT.

A note on this clonotype: A read error may be the cause here, since a much bigger clone is one base away. This chain links TRBV25-1 with TRBJ2-7; D might be TRBD1 or TRBD2, each matching 5 bases. From germline, CDR1 is MGHDK and CDR2 SYGVNS. CDR3 length: 13 residues. The CDR3 bases are TGTGTCAGCAGTGAACGAGGGGCCTACGAGCAGTACTTC. Amino acid sequence: CVSSERGAYEQYF.

This clonotype occurred a few times. The chain recombines TRBV4-2 with TRBJ1-1; the D is unclear. Per germline, CDR1 LGHNA and CDR2 YNFKEQ. With 4 bases removed from V and 1 base from J, the gap between germline ends came to 13 bases. This CDR3 has 15 amino acids. CDR3 DNA sequence: TGTGCCAGCAGCCTCCATTACTCCGGGAACACTGAAGCTTTCTTT. It yields the protein CASSLHYSGNTEAFF.

This clonotype was seen more than once but under ten times. The genes are TRBV18 and TRBJ2-7, with 7 bases identical to TRBD2. V lost 2 bases and J lost 9; bases outside the gene matches: 13. The CDR3 sequence is 15 residues long. Looked up from germline, CDR1 is KGHSH and CDR2 is LQKENI. CDR3 amino acids: CASSPMRGPGGRQYF. For the CDR3, the DNA is TGTGCCAGCTCACCAATGAGGGGACCGGGGGGAAGGCAGTACTTC.

This clonotype was detected ten times or more. The V gene is TRBV6-5, the J gene TRBJ2-3; 9 bases are shared with TRBD2. Germline CDR1 MNHEY, CDR2 SVGAGI. With 2 bases clipped from V and 0 bases from J, the junction kept 3 bases outside the gene matches. This CDR3 has 16 amino acids. The CDR3 reads CASSYPAGGSTDTQYF. The DNA for the CDR3 is TGTGCCAGCAGTTACCCGGCGGGAGGGAGCACAGATACGCAGTATTTT.